A selection of T cell receptor beta chains follows, all from one sample in a study of OX40 agonist ivuxolimab in advanced cancers. Sequencing was performed with immunoSEQ multiplex PCR; in TCRdb, only in-frame clones are kept and a portion is missing. The repertoire has fewer than 80,000 clones, around 83% of them found once; the top ten carry about 1.2%. The specimen was CD4+ or CD8+ T cells sorted from blood, collected in a trial of the OX40 agonist ivuxolimab. These receptors were taken from an adult with an advanced solid tumor such as melanoma, head and neck, liver or kidney cancer. The CDR3 runs from the conserved cysteine through the conserved F or W.

J | V | CDR3
TRBJ1-2 | TRBV5-4 | CASSPAGPTLNYGYTF
TRBJ1-2 | TRBV6-5 | CASRHGGRYGYTF
TRBJ1-2 | TRBV11-2 | CASSLDRRAGAHYGYTF
TRBJ2-5 | TRBV5-1 | CASSRTGSLETQYF
TRBJ2-5 | TRBV19 | CASSPHRGSATQYF
TRBJ1-3 | TRBV29-1 | CSVEDGRTGNTIYF
TRBJ2-1 | TRBV4-1 | CASSQGERSSSYNEQFF
TRBJ1-1 | TRBV5-3 | CARITRGEEDTEAFF
TRBJ1-1 | TRBV6-5 | CASSSGQGLEAFF
TRBJ2-1 | TRBV18 | CASLTGTSGGNYNEQFF
TRBJ2-2 | TRBV18 | CASSTLDSLAGELFF